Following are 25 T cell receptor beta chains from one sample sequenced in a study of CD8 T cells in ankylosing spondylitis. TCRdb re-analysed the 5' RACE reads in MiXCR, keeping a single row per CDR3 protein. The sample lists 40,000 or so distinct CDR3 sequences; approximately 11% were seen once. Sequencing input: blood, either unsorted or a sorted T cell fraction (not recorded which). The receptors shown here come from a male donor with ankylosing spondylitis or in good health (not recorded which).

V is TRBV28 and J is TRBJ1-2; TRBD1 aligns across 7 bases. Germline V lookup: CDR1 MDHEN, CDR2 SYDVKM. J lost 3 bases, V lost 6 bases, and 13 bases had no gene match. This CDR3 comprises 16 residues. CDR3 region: CASRIPLTGEDYGYTF. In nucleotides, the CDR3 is TGTGCCAGCAGGATCCCCCTTACAGGGGAGGACTATGGCTACACCTTC.

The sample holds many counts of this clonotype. CDR3 in DNA: TGTGCCAGCAGTGAAGGAATTGGCAGGGGGGGGACGCAGTATTTT. Protein: CASSEGIGRGGTQYF. The chain couples TRBV2 to TRBJ2-3, with D possibly called TRBD1 or TRBD2 (7 bases each). V was clipped by 1 base and J by 9 bases, with 17 bases between them. Germline values: CDR1 SNHLY, CDR2 FYNNEI. The CDR3 is 15 amino acids. Full variable domain (outside the CDR3, taken from reference TRBV2 and TRBJ2-3): EPEVTQTPSHQVTQMGQEVILRCVPISNHLYFYWYRQILGQKVEFLVSFYNNEISEKSEIFDDQFSVERPDGSNFTLKIRSTKLEDSAMYFCASSEGIGRGGTQYFGPGTRLTVL.

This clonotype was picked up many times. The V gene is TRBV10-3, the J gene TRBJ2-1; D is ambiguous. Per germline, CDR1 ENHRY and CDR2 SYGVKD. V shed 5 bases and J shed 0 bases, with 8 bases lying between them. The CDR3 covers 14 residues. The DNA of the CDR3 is TGTGCCATCAGTACTGGGTTCTCCTACAATGAGCAGTTCTTC. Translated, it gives CAISTGFSYNEQFF.

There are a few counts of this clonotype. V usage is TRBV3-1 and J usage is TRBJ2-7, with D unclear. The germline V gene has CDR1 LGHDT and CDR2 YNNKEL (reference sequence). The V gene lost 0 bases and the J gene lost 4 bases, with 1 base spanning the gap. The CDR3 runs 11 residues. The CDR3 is CASSQEYEQYF. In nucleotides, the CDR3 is TGTGCCAGCAGCCAAGAGTACGAGCAGTACTTC.

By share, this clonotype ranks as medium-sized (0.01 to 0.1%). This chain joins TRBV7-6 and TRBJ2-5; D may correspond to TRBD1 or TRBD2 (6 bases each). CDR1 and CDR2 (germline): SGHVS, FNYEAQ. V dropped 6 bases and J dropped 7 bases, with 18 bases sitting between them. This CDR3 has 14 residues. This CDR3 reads CASRPNTGTVTQYF. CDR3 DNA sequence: TGTGCCAGCAGGCCTAATACAGGGACTGTGACCCAGTACTTC.

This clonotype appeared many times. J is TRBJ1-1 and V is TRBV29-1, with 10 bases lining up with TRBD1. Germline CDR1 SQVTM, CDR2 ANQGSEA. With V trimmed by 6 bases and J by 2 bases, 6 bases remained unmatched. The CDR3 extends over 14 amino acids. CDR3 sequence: CSVGTGVLNTEAFF. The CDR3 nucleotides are TGCAGCGTAGGGACAGGGGTTCTCAACACTGAAGCTTTCTTT.

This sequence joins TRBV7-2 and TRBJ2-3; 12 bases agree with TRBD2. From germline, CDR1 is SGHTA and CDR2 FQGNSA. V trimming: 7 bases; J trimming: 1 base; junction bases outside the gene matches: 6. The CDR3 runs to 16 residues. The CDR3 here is CASTRRLAGGTDTQYF. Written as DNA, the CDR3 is TGTGCCAGCACCCGTCGACTAGCGGGGGGCACAGATACGCAGTATTTT.

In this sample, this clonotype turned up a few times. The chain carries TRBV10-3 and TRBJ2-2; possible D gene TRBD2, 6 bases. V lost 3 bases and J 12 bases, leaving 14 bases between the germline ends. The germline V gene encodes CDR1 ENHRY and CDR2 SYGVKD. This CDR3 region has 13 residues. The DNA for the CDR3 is TGTGCCATCAGTGACCGACTGGAGGGGAAGCTGTTTTTT. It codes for CAISDRLEGKLFF.

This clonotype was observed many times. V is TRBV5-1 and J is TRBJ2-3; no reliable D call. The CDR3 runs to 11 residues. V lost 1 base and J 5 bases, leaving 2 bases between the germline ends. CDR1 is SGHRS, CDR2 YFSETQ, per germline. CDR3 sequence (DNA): TGCGCCAGCAGCTTGCGAGATACGCAGTATTTT. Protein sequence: CASSLRDTQYF.

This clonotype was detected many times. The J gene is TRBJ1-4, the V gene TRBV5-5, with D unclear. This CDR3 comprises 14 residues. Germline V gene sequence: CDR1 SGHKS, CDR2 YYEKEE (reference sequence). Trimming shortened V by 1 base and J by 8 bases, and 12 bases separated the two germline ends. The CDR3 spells CASSLNPAGEKLFF. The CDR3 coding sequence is TGTGCCAGCAGCTTGAACCCCGCCGGGGAAAAACTGTTTTTT. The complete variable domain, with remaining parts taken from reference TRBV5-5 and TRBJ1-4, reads DAGVTQSPTHLIKTRGQQVTLRCSPISGHKSVSWYQQVLGQGPQFIFQYYEKEERGRGNFPDRFSARQFPNYSSELNVNALLLGDSALYLCASSLNPAGEKLFFGSGTQLSVL.

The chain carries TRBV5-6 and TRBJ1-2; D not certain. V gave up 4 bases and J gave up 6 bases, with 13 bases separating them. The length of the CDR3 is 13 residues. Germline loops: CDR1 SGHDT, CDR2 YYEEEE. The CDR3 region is CASSPTGGNGYTF. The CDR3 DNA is TGTGCCAGCAGCCCAACCGGAGGGAATGGCTACACCTTC. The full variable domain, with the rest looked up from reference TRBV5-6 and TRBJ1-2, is DAGVTQSPTHLIKTRGQQVTLRCSPKSGHDTVSWYQQALGQGPQFIFQYYEEEERQRGNFPDRFSGHQFPNYSSELNVNALLLGDSALYLCASSPTGGNGYTFGSGTRLTVV.

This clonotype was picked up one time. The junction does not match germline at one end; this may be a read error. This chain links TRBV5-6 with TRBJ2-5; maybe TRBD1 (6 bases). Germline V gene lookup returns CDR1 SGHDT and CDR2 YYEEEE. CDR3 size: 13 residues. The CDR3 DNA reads TGTACCAGCAGCTTGGGGCAGGGGGAGACCCAGTACTTC. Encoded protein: CTSSLGQGETQYF.

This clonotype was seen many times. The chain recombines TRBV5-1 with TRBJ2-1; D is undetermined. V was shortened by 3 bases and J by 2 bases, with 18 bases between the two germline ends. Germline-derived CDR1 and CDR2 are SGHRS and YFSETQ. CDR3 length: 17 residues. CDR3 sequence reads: CASSSLGGVPAYNEQFF. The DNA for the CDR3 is TGCGCCAGCAGCTCGTTAGGTGGGGTCCCCGCCTACAATGAGCAGTTCTTC. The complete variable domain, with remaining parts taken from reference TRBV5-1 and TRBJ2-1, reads KAGVTQTPRYLIKTRGQQVTLSCSPISGHRSVSWYQQTPGQGLQFLFEYFSETQRNKGNFPGRFSGRQFSNSRSEMNVSTLELGDSALYLCASSSLGGVPAYNEQFFGPGTRLTVL.

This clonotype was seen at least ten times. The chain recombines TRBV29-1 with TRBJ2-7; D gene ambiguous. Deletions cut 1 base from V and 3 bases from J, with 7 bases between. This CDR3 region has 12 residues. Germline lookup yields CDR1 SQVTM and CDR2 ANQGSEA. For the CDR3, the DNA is TGCAGCGTTGAAGCCACAGTCTACGAGCAGTACTTC. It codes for CSVEATVYEQYF.

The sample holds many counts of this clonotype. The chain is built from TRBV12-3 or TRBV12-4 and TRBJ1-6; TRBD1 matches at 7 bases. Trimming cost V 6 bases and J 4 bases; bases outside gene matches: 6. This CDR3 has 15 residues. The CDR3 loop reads CASRAPGQYNSPLHF. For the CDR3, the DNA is TGTGCCAGCAGAGCGCCGGGACAGTATAATTCACCCCTCCACTTT.

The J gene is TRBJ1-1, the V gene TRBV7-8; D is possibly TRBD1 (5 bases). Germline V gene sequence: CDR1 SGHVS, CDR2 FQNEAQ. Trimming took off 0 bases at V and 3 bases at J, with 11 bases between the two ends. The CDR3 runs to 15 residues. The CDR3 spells CASSLAPGRDTEAFF. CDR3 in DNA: TGTGCCAGCAGCTTAGCGCCAGGGAGGGACACTGAAGCTTTCTTT. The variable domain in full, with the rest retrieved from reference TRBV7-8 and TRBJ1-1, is GAGVSQSPRYKVAKRGQDVALRCDPISGHVSLFWYQQALGQGPEFLTYFQNEAQLDKSGLPSDRFFAERPEGSVSTLKIQRTQQEDSAVYLCASSLAPGRDTEAFFGQGTRLTVV.

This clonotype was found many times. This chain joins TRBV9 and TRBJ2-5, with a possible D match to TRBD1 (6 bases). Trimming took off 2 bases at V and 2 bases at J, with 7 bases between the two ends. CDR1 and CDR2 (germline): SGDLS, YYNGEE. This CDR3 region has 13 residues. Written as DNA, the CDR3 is TGTGCCAGCAGCGTGGACAGTCAAGAGACCCAGTACTTC. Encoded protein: CASSVDSQETQYF.

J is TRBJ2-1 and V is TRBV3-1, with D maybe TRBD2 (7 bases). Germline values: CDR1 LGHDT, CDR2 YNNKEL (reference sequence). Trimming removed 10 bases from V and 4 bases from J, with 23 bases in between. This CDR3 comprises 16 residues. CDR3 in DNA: TGTGCCACCTGCCGCCCGGGGGGCTCAATTTACAATGAGCAGTTCTTC. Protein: CATCRPGGSIYNEQFF.

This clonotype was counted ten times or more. CDR3 in DNA: TGTGCCAGCAACCGGGACTACAACAATGAGCAGTTCTTC. It yields the protein CASNRDYNNEQFF. This chain joins TRBV5-6 and TRBJ2-1, with 7 bases matching TRBD2. CDR3 size: 13 residues. The ends lost 6 bases at V and 5 bases at J; junction bases unmatched: 5. Germline assignment: CDR1 SGHDT and CDR2 YYEEEE.

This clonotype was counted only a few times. The CDR3 sequence: CASRRVQGFSGGETQYF. The CDR3 bases are TGTGCCAGCAGGAGGGTTCAGGGATTCAGTGGAGGAGAGACCCAGTACTTC. This rearrangement joins TRBV6-5 to TRBJ2-5, with D perhaps being TRBD1 or TRBD2 (5 bases each). Trimming removed 6 bases from V and 4 bases from J, with 24 bases in between. Germline CDR1 reads MNHEY; CDR2 reads SVGAGI. There are 17 residues in the CDR3.

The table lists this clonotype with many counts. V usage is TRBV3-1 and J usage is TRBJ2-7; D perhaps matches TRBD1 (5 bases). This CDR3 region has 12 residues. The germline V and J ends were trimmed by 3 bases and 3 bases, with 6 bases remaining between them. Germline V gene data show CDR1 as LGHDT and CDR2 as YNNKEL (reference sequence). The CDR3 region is CASSQQGYEQYF. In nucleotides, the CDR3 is TGTGCCAGCAGCCAGCAGGGCTACGAGCAGTACTTC.

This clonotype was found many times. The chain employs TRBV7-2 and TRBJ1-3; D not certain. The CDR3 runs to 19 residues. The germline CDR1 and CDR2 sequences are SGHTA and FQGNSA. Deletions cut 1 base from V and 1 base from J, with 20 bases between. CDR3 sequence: CASSLGQKRSGISGNTIYF. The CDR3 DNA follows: TGTGCCAGCAGCTTAGGGCAAAAGAGAAGTGGGATTTCTGGAAACACCATATATTTT.

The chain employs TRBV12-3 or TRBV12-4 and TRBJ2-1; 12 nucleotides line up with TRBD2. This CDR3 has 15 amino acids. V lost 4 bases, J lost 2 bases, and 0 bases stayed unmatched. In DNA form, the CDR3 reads TGTGCCAGCAGTTCTAGCGGGGGGGCCTACAATGAGCAGTTCTTC. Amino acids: CASSSSGGAYNEQFF.

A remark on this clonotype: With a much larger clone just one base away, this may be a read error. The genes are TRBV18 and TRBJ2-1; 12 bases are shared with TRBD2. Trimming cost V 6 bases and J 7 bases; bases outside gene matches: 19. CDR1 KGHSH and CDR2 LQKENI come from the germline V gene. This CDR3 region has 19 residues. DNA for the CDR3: TGTGCCAGCTCCCATATCGGACTAGCGGGGCGAGGAAAAAAAAATGAGCAGTTCTTC. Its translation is CASSHIGLAGRGKKNEQFF.

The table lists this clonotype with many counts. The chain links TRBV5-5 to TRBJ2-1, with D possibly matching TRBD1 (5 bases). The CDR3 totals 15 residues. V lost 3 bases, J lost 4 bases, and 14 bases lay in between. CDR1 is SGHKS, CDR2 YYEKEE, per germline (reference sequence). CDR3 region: CASSWDYRGYNEQFF. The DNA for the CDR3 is TGTGCCAGCAGCTGGGATTATAGGGGTTACAATGAGCAGTTCTTC.